These T cell receptor beta chains were read from a single sample in a study of blood T cell repertoires in COVID-19. Generated by immunoSEQ multiplex PCR, the TCRdb table keeps only in-frame clones and is missing some. Of over 120,000 clones in the sample, roughly three quarters were seen once. Material: peripheral blood. These receptors were obtained from a woman in her seventies with COVID-19, enrolled during active disease. CDR3s include the opening cysteine and the closing phenylalanine or tryptophan.

V,J,CDR3
TRBV27,TRBJ1-4,CASSSGTGVLPLEKLFF
TRBV5-1,TRBJ2-2,CASSLTGNTGELFF
TRBV9,TRBJ2-7,CASSPDGGASYEQYF
TRBV9,TRBJ2-1,CASSAGTGIYNEQFF
TRBV7-2,TRBJ2-5,CASRSSGGAETQYF
TRBV6-5,TRBJ1-2,CASSPAGDYGYTF
TRBV6-5,TRBJ1-2,CASRSTGVYGYTF
TRBV3-1/TRBV3-2,TRBJ1-2,CASSQDQAYGYTF
TRBV5-6,TRBJ2-3,CASSLRLTGADTQYF
TRBV14,TRBJ1-2,CASARRDRDGYTF
TRBV3-1/TRBV3-2,TRBJ2-1,CASSLSGGEQFF
TRBV2,TRBJ2-1,CASQSGTYNEQFF
TRBV11-3,TRBJ2-3,CASSPTGKRDTQYF
TRBV19,TRBJ1-1,CASSIDQGEAFF
TRBV27,TRBJ2-7,CASSFREGREQYF
TRBV5-1,TRBJ1-1,CASGDTMNTEAFF
TRBV6-1,TRBJ2-3,CASSELPAGGTDTQYF
TRBV2,TRBJ1-6,CASTRQGGAYNSPLHF
TRBV7-9,TRBJ1-1,CASSLTTTGNTEAFF
TRBV6-1,TRBJ1-5,CASSETAINQPQHF
TRBV18,TRBJ1-1,CASSPISTNTEAFF
TRBV9,TRBJ2-3,CASSVGQGVRTDTQYF
TRBV11-3,TRBJ2-7,CASSQGPGSYEQYF
TRBV7-6,TRBJ2-7,CASSLAQGAIYEQYF
TRBV9,TRBJ2-1,CASSVDMVAGGYNEQFF
TRBV19,TRBJ2-5,CASSGGGGETQYF
TRBV2,TRBJ2-6,CASQSPPGGARGANVLTF
TRBV6-5,TRBJ2-7,CASSNYEQYF
TRBV5-1,TRBJ2-1,CASSTGQGDYNEQFF
TRBV2,TRBJ1-6,CASSDGGDRGRSPLHF
TRBV14,TRBJ1-1,CASSQYAITEAFF
TRBV5-1,TRBJ2-1,CASSRTENSYNEQFF
TRBV5-1,TRBJ1-2,CASSLGVSDYGYTF
TRBV2,TRBJ2-5,CASTYNPGQREQETQYF
TRBV28,TRBJ2-2,CASRGTGNTGELFF
TRBV12-3/TRBV12-4,TRBJ1-4,CASSFTEGEKLFF
TRBV9,TRBJ1-1,CASSVGTLGGGTEAFF